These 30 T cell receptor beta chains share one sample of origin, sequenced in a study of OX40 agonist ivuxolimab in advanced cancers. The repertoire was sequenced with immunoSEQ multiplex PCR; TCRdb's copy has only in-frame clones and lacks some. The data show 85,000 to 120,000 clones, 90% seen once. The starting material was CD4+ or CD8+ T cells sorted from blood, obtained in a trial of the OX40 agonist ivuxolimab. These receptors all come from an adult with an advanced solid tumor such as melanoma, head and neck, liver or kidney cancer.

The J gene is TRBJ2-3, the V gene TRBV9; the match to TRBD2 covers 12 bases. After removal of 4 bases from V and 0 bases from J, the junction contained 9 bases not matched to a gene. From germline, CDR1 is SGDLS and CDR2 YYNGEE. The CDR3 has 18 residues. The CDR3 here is CASSMALAGGKSTDTQYF. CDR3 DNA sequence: TGTGCCAGCAGCATGGCTCTAGCGGGGGGGAAAAGCACAGATACGCAGTATTTT.

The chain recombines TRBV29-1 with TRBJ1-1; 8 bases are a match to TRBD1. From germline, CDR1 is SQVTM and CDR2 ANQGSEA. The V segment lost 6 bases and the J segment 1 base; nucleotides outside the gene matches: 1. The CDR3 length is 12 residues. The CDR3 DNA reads TGCAGCGTGGACAGGGAGAACACTGAAGCTTTCTTT. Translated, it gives CSVDRENTEAFF.

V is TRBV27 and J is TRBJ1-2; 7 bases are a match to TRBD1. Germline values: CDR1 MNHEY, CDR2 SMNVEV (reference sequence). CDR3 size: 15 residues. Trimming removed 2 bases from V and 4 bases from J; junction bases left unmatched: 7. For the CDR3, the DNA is TGTGCCAGCAGTTTAGAGAAGACAGGGACCTATGGCTACACCTTC. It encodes CASSLEKTGTYGYTF.

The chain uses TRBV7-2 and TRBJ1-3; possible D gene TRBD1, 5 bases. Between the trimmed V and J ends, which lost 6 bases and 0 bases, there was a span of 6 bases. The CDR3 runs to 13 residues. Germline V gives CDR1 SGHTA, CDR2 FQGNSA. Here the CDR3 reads CASRRGSGNTIYF. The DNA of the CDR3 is TGTGCCAGCAGGAGGGGCTCTGGAAACACCATATATTTT.

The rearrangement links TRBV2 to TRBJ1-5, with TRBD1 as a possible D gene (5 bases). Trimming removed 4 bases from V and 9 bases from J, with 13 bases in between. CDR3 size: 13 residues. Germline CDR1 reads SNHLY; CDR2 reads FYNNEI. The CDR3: CASSGDRGGPQHF. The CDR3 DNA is TGTGCCAGCAGTGGGGACCGGGGGGGGCCCCAGCATTTT.

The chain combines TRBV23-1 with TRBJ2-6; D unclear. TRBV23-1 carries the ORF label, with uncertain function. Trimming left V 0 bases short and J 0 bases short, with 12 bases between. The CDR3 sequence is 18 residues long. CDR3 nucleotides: TGCGCCAGCAGTCAATCGCTGGCAGGAACCTCTGGGGCCAACGTCCTGACTTTC. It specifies CASSQSLAGTSGANVLTF.

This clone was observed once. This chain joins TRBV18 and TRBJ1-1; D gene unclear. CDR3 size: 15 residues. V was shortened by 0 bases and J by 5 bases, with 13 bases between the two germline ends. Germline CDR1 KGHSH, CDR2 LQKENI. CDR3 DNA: TGTGCCAGCTCACCACCGAGGACCGCCAGTACTGAAGCTTTCTTT. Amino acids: CASSPPRTASTEAFF.

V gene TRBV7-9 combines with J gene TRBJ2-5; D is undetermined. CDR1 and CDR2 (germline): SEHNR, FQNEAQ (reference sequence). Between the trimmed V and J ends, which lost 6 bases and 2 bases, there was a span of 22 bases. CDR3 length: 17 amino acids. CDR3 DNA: TGTGCCAGCAGTTACGGGTCGGCGCGCCGAGGACAAGAGACCCAGTACTTC. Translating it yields CASSYGSARRGQETQYF.

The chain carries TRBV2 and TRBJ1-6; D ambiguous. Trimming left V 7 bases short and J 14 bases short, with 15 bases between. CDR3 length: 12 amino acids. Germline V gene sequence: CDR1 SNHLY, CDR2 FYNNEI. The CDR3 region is CASNTRLGALHF. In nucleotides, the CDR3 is TGTGCCAGCAATACGAGGTTAGGTGCCCTCCACTTT.

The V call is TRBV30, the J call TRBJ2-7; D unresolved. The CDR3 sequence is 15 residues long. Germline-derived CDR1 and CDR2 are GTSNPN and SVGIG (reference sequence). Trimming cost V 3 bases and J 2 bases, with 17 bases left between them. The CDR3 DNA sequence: TGTGCCTGGAGCGCTAAAGGACGGAAGACCTACGAGCAGTACTTC. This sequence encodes CAWSAKGRKTYEQYF.

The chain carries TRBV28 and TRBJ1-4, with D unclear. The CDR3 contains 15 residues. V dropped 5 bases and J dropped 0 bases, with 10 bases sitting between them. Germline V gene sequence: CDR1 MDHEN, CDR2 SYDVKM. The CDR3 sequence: CASSMDGATNEKLFF. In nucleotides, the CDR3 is TGTGCCAGCAGTATGGACGGTGCAACTAATGAAAAACTGTTTTTT. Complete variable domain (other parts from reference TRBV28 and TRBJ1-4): DVKVTQSSRYLVKRTGEKVFLECVQDMDHENMFWYRQDPGLGLRLIYFSYDVKMKEKGDIPEGYSVSREKKERFSLILESASTNQTSMYLCASSMDGATNEKLFFGSGTQLSVL.

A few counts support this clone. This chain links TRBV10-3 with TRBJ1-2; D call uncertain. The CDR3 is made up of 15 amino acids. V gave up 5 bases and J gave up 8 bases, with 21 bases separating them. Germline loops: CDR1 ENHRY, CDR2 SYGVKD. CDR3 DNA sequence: TGTGCCATCAGTAGCCATGTACTGAGTGGGTTGGGCTACACCTTC. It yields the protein CAISSHVLSGLGYTF.

The CDR3 coding sequence is TGTGCCAGCAGCGTCAGGGAGCCAGGCGAAGAGACCCAGTACTTC. Protein: CASSVREPGEETQYF. The chain is built from TRBV9 and TRBJ2-5; TRBD1 or TRBD2 may be the D gene (5 bases each). Germline assignment: CDR1 SGDLS and CDR2 YYNGEE. The CDR3 has 15 residues. V was clipped by 2 bases and J by 3 bases, with 14 bases between them.

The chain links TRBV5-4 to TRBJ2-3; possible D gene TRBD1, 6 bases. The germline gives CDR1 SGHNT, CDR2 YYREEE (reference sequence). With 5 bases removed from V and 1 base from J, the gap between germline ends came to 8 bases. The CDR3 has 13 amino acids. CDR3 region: CASSRQGTDTQYF. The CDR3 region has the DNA TGTGCCAGCAGTCGACAGGGCACAGATACGCAGTATTTT.

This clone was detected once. CDR3 amino acids: CASSPMFRQGVRSSYNSPLHF. In nucleotides, the CDR3 is TGTGCCAGCAGCCCGATGTTCCGACAGGGGGTGAGGAGCTCCTATAATTCACCCCTCCACTTT. This sequence joins TRBV7-6 and TRBJ1-6; TRBD1 matches at 9 bases. The CDR3 spans 21 residues. CDR1 SGHVS and CDR2 FNYEAQ come from the germline V gene. The ends lost 5 bases at V and 0 bases at J; junction bases unmatched: 17.

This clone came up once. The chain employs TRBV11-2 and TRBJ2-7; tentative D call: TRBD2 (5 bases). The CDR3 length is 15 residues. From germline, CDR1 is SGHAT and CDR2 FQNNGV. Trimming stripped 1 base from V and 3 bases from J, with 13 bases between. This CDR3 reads CASSLAVSAIYEQYF. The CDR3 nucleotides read TGTGCCAGCAGCTTAGCGGTTAGCGCTATCTACGAGCAGTACTTC.

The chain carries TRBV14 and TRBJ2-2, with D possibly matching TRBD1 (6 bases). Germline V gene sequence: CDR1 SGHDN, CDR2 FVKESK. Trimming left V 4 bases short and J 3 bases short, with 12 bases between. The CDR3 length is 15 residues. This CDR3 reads CASSLGQIYTGELFF. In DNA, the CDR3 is TGTGCCAGCAGCCTTGGACAGATATACACCGGGGAGCTGTTTTTT. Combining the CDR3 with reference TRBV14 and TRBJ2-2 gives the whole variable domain EAGVTQFPSHSVIEKGQTVTLRCDPISGHDNLYWYRRVMGKEIKFLLHFVKESKQDESGMPNNRFLAERTGGTYSTLKVQPAELEDSGVYFCASSLGQIYTGELFFGEGSRLTVL.

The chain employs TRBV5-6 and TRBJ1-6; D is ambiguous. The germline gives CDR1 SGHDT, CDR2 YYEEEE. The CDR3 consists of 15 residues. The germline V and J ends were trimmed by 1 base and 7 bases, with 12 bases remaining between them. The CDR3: CASSLIERLNSPLHF. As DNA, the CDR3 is TGTGCCAGCAGCTTGATAGAACGGTTGAATTCACCCCTCCACTTT. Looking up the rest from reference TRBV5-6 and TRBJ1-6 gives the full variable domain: DAGVTQSPTHLIKTRGQQVTLRCSPKSGHDTVSWYQQALGQGPQFIFQYYEEEERQRGNFPDRFSGHQFPNYSSELNVNALLLGDSALYLCASSLIERLNSPLHFGNGTRLTVT.

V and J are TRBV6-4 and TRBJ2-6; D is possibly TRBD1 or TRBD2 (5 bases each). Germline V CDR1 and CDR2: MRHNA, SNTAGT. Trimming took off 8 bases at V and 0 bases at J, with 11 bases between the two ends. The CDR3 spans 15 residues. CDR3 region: CASGDGYSGANVLTF. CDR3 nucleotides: TGTGCCAGCGGGGACGGATACTCTGGGGCCAACGTCCTGACTTTC.

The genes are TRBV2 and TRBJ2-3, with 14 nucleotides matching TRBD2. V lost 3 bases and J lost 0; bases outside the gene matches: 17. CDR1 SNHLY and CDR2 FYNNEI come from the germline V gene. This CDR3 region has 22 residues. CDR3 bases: TGTGCCAGCAGTGATACGACAGGACTAGCGGGGGGCCTCGCACTCAGCACAGATACGCAGTATTTT. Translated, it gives CASSDTTGLAGGLALSTDTQYF.

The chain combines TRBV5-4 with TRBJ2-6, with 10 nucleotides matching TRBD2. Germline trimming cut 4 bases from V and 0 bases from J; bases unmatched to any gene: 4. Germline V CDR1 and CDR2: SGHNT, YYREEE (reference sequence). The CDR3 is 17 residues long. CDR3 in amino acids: CASSPSGGASGANVLTF. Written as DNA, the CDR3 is TGTGCCAGCAGCCCTAGCGGGGGAGCCTCTGGGGCCAACGTCCTGACTTTC.

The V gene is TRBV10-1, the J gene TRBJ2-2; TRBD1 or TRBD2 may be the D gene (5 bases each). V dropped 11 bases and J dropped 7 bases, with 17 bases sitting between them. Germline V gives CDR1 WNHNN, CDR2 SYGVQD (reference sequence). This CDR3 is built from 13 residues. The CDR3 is CAVEGPGNGELFF. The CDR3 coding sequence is TGCGCCGTTGAGGGGCCCGGGAACGGGGAGCTGTTTTTT.

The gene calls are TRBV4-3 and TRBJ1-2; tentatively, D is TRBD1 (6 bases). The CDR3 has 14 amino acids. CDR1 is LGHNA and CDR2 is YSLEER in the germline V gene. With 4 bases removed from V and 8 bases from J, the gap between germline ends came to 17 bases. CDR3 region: CASSRLDSYTGYTF. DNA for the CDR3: TGCGCCAGCAGCCGGCTGGACAGCTACACCGGCTACACCTTC.

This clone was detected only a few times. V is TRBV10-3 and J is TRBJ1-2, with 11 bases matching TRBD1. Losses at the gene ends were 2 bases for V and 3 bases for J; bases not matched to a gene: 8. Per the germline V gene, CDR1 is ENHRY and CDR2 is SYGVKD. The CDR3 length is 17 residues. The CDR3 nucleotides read TGTGCCATCAGTGAGAGAAGGACAGGGGGCCGAGACTATGGCTACACCTTC. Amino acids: CAISERRTGGRDYGYTF.

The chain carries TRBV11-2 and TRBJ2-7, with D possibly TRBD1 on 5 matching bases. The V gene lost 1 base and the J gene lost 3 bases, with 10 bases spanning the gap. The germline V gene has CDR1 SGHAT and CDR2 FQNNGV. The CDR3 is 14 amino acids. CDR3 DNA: TGTGCCAGCAGCTTAGCAGGGATCAGCTACGAGCAGTACTTC. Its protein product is CASSLAGISYEQYF.

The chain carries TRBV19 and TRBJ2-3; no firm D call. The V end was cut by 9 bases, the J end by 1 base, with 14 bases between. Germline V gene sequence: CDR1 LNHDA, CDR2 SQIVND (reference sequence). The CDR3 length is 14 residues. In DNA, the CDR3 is TGTGCCAGCGCCGATCGAGGCGGCACAGATACGCAGTATTTT. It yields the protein CASADRGGTDTQYF.

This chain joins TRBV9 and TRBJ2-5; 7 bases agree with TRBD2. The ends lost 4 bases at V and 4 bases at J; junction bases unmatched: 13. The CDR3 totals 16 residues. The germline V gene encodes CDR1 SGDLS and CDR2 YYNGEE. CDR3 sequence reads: CASSWGMAGEGETQYF. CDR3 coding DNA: TGTGCCAGCAGCTGGGGTATGGCGGGGGAGGGAGAGACCCAGTACTTC. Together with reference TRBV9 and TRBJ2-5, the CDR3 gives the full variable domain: DSGVTQTPKHLITATGQRVTLRCSPRSGDLSVYWYQQSLDQGLQFLIQYYNGEERAKGNILERFSAQQFPDLHSELNLSSLELGDSALYFCASSWGMAGEGETQYFGPGTRLLVL.

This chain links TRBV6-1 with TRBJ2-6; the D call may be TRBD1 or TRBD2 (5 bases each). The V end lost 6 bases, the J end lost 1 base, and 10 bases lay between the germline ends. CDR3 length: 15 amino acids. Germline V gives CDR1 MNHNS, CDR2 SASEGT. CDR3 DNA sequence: TGTGCCAGCAGCGGCTGGGGGTCTGGGGCCAACGTCCTGACTTTC. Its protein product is CASSGWGSGANVLTF.

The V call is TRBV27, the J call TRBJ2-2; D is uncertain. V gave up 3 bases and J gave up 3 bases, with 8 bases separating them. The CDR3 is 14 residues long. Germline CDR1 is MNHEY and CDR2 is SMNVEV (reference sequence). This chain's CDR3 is CASSFSTDTGELFF. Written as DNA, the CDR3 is TGTGCCAGCAGTTTTTCGACGGACACCGGGGAGCTGTTTTTT.

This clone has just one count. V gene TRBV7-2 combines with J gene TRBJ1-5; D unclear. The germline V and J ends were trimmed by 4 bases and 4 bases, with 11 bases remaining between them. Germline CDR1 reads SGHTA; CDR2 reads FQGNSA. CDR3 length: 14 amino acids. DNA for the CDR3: TGTGCCAGCAGCTCCTCGGACGGGAATCAGCCCCAGCATTTT. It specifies CASSSSDGNQPQHF. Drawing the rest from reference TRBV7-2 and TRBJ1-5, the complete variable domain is GAGVSQSPSNKVTEKGKDVELRCDPISGHTALYWYRQSLGQGLEFLIYFQGNSAPDKSGLPSDRFSAERTGGSVSTLTIQRTQQEDSAVYLCASSSSDGNQPQHFGDGTRLSIL.